The 16 T cell receptor beta chains reported below all come from one sample, sequenced in a study of blood T cell repertoires in COVID-19. The method was immunoSEQ multiplex PCR; TCRdb's version includes in-frame clones alone and lacks a portion of them. The sample lists approximately 260,000 clones; about 91% were seen once. The specimen was PBMCs or T cells enriched from blood (not recorded which). These receptors were taken from a woman aged 35 to 49 with acute COVID-19.

The rearrangement links TRBV11-2 to TRBJ2-1, with 10 bases that match TRBD2. Germline CDR1 reads SGHAT; CDR2 reads FQNNGV. The CDR3 is 15 residues long. J gave up 4 bases and V 6 bases, and 6 bases lay outside the gene matches. For the CDR3, the DNA is TGTGCCAGCAGAAGTGGACTAGCGGATTACAATGAGCAGTTCTTC. Residues: CASRSGLADYNEQFF.

This rearrangement joins TRBV5-4 to TRBJ1-2; 7 bases agree with TRBD1. Germline CDR1 reads SGHNT; CDR2 reads YYREEE (reference sequence). The CDR3 loop spans 16 amino acids. Unmatched junction bases numbered 11, after V lost 4 bases and J lost 2 bases. CDR3 in DNA: TGTGCCAGCAGCCCTCCCGCGGGACAGAGAAACTATGGCTACACCTTC. It encodes CASSPPAGQRNYGYTF.

The chain recombines TRBV10-3 with TRBJ1-4, with 9 bases aligning to TRBD1. There are 16 residues in the CDR3. The J segment lost 11 bases and the V segment lost 2 bases, leaving 12 bases of the junction unmatched. Per the germline V gene, CDR1 is ENHRY and CDR2 is SYGVKD. CDR3 region: CAISEGRTGALRKLFF. CDR3 sequence (DNA): TGTGCCATCAGTGAGGGGAGGACAGGGGCCCTGAGGAAACTGTTTTTT.

The chain recombines TRBV21-1 with TRBJ1-2; the DNA was not used to check the table's D call, TRBD1. TRBV21-1 is reported as a pseudogene. This CDR3 comprises 15 residues. The DNA for the CDR3 is TGTGCCAGCAGCAAAGGGGACAGGGGAGATTATGGCTACACCTTC. As protein: CASSKGDRGDYGYTF.

The chain uses TRBV19 and TRBJ1-1; 8 positions agree with TRBD1. The V gene end was trimmed by 5 bases and the J gene end by 1 base; junction bases not matched to a gene: 3. There are 14 residues in the CDR3. The germline CDR1 and CDR2 sequences are LNHDA and SQIVND (reference sequence). For the CDR3, the DNA is TGTGCCAGTAGTTTTGGACAGGGGAACACTGAAGCTTTCTTT. Amino acid sequence: CASSFGQGNTEAFF.

In this sample, this clone turned up once. CDR3 nucleotides: TGTGCCAGCTCACCGGCACAGGAACCCTACGAGCAGTACTTC. It encodes CASSPAQEPYEQYF. The V and J genes are TRBV18 and TRBJ2-7; tentative D call: TRBD1 (5 bases). Germline lookup yields CDR1 KGHSH and CDR2 LQKENI. This CDR3 is 14 amino acids long. V dropped 3 bases and J dropped 2 bases, with 11 bases sitting between them.

This chain uses TRBV7-8 with TRBJ2-2; 7 bases map to TRBD1. Germline trimming cut 5 bases from V and 3 bases from J; bases unmatched to any gene: 3. Germline V lookup: CDR1 SGHVS, CDR2 FQNEAQ. CDR3 length: 14 amino acids. In nucleotides, the CDR3 is TGTGCCAGCAGCAAAGGGACAGACACCGGGGAGCTGTTTTTT. Protein: CASSKGTDTGELFF.

The V and J genes are TRBV25-1 and TRBJ2-5; the D gene is possibly TRBD2 (6 bases). V gave up 7 bases and J gave up 4 bases, with 13 bases separating them. Germline CDR1 and CDR2: MGHDK and SYGVNS. This CDR3 region has 13 residues. The CDR3 DNA is TGTGCCAGCACCCCGCGGGGAGGAGAGACCCAGTACTTC. As protein: CASTPRGGETQYF. Based on the CDR3 plus reference TRBV25-1 and TRBJ2-5, the full variable domain is EADIYQTPRYLVIGTGKKITLECSQTMGHDKMYWYQQDPGMELHLIHYSYGVNSTEKGDLSSESTVSRIRTEHFPLTLESARPSHTSQYLCASTPRGGETQYFGPGTRLLVL.

This clone was seen a few times. J is TRBJ2-3 and V is TRBV9, with TRBD2 matching over 13 bases. The germline gives CDR1 SGDLS, CDR2 YYNGEE. The J segment lost 3 bases and the V segment lost 1 base, leaving 2 bases of the junction unmatched. This CDR3 region has 16 residues. The CDR3 DNA is TGTGCCAGCAGCGTAAGGACTAGCGGGAGAACAGATACGCAGTATTTT. Protein: CASSVRTSGRTDTQYF. Together with reference TRBV9 and TRBJ2-3, the CDR3 gives the full variable domain: DSGVTQTPKHLITATGQRVTLRCSPRSGDLSVYWYQQSLDQGLQFLIQYYNGEERAKGNILERFSAQQFPDLHSELNLSSLELGDSALYFCASSVRTSGRTDTQYFGPGTRLTVL.

The chain is built from TRBV11-3 and TRBJ2-2; 11 bases line up with TRBD2. After removal of 2 bases from V and 4 bases from J, the junction contained 3 bases not matched to a gene. CDR3 length: 16 amino acids. Germline V gene lookup returns CDR1 SGHNT and CDR2 YENEEA. The CDR3: CASSLLAGGLTGELFF. CDR3 bases: TGTGCCAGCAGCTTACTAGCGGGAGGTCTCACCGGGGAGCTGTTTTTT.

V usage is TRBV9 and J usage is TRBJ2-3; 9 positions match TRBD2. The germline V gene has CDR1 SGDLS and CDR2 YYNGEE. With 6 bases clipped from V and 3 bases from J, the junction kept 14 bases outside the gene matches. This CDR3 is built from 17 residues. CDR3 nucleotide sequence: TGTGCCAGCATCGTGCTGGGACTAGCTTTTTGGACAGATACGCAGTATTTT. Translating gives CASIVLGLAFWTDTQYF. Filled out from reference TRBV9 and TRBJ2-3, the complete variable domain reads DSGVTQTPKHLITATGQRVTLRCSPRSGDLSVYWYQQSLDQGLQFLIQYYNGEERAKGNILERFSAQQFPDLHSELNLSSLELGDSALYFCASIVLGLAFWTDTQYFGPGTRLTVL.

The rearrangement links TRBV28 to TRBJ1-3, with D hard to call. The V end was cut by 4 bases, the J end by 4 bases, with 17 bases between. CDR1 and CDR2 (germline): MDHEN, SYDVKM. The CDR3 totals 16 residues. As DNA, the CDR3 is TGTGCCAGCAGTTGGCACTCAGGCCCGGGGGGAAACACCATATATTTT. It encodes CASSWHSGPGGNTIYF.

The genes are TRBV19 and TRBJ2-5; the match to TRBD2 covers 13 bases. The CDR3 has 16 amino acids. The V gene's germline CDR1 is LNHDA and CDR2 SQIVND (reference sequence). Trimming took 2 bases from V and 6 from J; bases not matched to a gene: 6. This CDR3 reads CASSIPGTSGMKTQYF. The DNA of the CDR3 is TGTGCCAGTAGTATACCAGGGACTAGCGGGATGAAGACCCAGTACTTC. The complete variable domain, with remaining parts taken from reference TRBV19 and TRBJ2-5, reads DGGITQSPKYLFRKEGQNVTLSCEQNLNHDAMYWYRQDPGQGLRLIYYSQIVNDFQKGDIAEGYSVSREKKESFPLTVTSAQKNPTAFYLCASSIPGTSGMKTQYFGPGTRLLVL.

This chain joins TRBV6-2 or TRBV6-3 and TRBJ2-3, with TRBD2 as a possible D gene (5 bases). Germline V gives CDR1 MNHEY, CDR2 SVGEGT. The CDR3 runs to 15 residues. V gave up 5 bases and J gave up 4 bases, with 16 bases separating them. CDR3 nucleotide sequence: TGTGCCAGCAGTCTAGACTGGGCGAGGGCAGATACGCAGTATTTT. Protein sequence: CASSLDWARADTQYF.

The chain is built from TRBV10-3 and TRBJ1-3; D perhaps matches TRBD1 (6 bases). The CDR3 sequence is 15 residues long. Trimming left V 3 bases short and J 3 bases short, with 12 bases between. CDR1 is ENHRY and CDR2 is SYGVKD in the germline V gene. This chain's CDR3 is CAISELDSHGNTIYF. CDR3 coding DNA: TGTGCCATCAGTGAACTGGACAGTCATGGAAACACCATATATTTT.

The chain uses TRBV27 and TRBJ1-1; D gene ambiguous. V shed 7 bases and J shed 8 bases, with 11 bases lying between them. Germline CDR1 reads MNHEY; CDR2 reads SMNVEV (reference sequence). The CDR3 spans 11 residues. The CDR3 DNA follows: TGTGCCAGCAAGTCGGGAGAAGAAGCTTTCTTT. Its translation: CASKSGEEAFF.